This T cell receptor (delta chain) is drawn from a study of gamma-delta chains in newborns, infants, children (dated by TCRdb to the late 2010s). At the level of the whole study: In the study title, it is stated that polyclonal expansion of innate gammadelta T cells is driven by microbial exposure immediately after birth. How innate gammadelta T cell populations in human newborns were shaped by microbial exposure immediately after birth was investigated in the study.

The CDR3 holds 17 amino acids from the cysteine to the phenylalanine. Left in the record is the CDR3 DNA by itself, 51 bases read in frame from the first base. CDR1 TVYSNPD and CDR2 GDNSRS were looked up in the germline V gene (reference sequence). Trimming removed 1 base from V and 10 bases from J; the gene matches leave 21 bases unexplained. By how much of the sample it makes up, this clone is large (0.1 to 1%). The clone's antigen remains unknown. Base qualities are not recorded, but no much larger clone differs from it by a single base. Other nucleotide sequences in the sample specify the same CDR3. The run used an Illumina MiSeq. TCRdb reanalyzed the public reads with the CATT caller, and identical DNA sequences were merged afterwards. The sample records hundreds of delta-chain clones, roughly 1.7% of which are singletons. The ten largest clones add up to under 35% of the sample.

This clonotype was obtained from a child in good health. Material: blood. The chain is assembled from TRDV3 and TRDJ1, with TRDD3 identical over 10 junction bases. The bases are TGTGCCTTTACTCTACTTCAACTGGCGTACTGGGGGATGGGACTCATCTTT. Its coded protein is CAFTLLQLAYWGMGLIF.